The sample holds a few counts of the clone carrying this T cell receptor beta chain. Between the trimmed V and J ends, which lost 0 bases and 1 base, there was a span of 10 bases. Germline values: CDR1 SGHRS, CDR2 YFSETQ. This CDR3 region has 15 residues. Samples came from axillary lymph nodes draining the breast cancer. The entry originates in a study of breast tumors, draining lymph nodes, adjacent tissues. Using its own MiXCR run on the multiplex PCR reads, TCRdb lists one record per CDR3 protein. The data show about 230,000 distinct CDR3 sequences, approximately 31% seen once. The rearrangement uses TRBV5-1 and TRBJ1-1; D unclear. This receptor was taken from a female donor with breast cancer. Some clones in this sample may be carry-over from other donors' samples. Material for sequencing was axillary lymph node tissue. The CDR3 DNA reads TGCGCCAGCAGCTTGGCCCGGCGGACGAACACTGAAGCTTTCTTT. This codes for CASSLARRTNTEAFF.